Given below is one T cell receptor (beta chain) in context. This sample is part of a study of control samples from healthy donors and cancer patients. Libraries were prepared by immunoSEQ multiplex PCR; TCRdb keeps only in-frame clonotypes and omits some of them. In the table there are 100,000 to 150,000 clones, approximately 90% of which are singletons. The germline gives CDR1 SEHNR, CDR2 FQNEAQ (reference sequence). V was pared by 4 bases and J by 3 bases, with 12 bases between. The CDR3 totals 14 residues. This clonotype was obtained from a man aged 18 to 30 in good health. The chain combines TRBV7-9 with TRBJ1-1; D uncertain. The sequencing input was blood. Written as DNA, the CDR3 is TGTGCCAGCAGCTCAGCTGACATTCACACTGAAGCTTTCTTT. This codes for CASSSADIHTEAFF.